This TCR beta chain is drawn from a study of CD8+CD57+ T cells in acquired aplastic anemia. Study overall: Healthy donor sequencing depth: some 10 million CD4+, under 14 million CD8+ reads. Study findings and constraints: The CD8+ Simpson's diversity of patients and controls was not significantly different. Between patients and controls, about 31 CD8+ CDR3 sequences were found in common.

From germline, CDR1 is MNHEY and CDR2 SMNVEV (reference sequence). With 3 bases removed from V and 6 bases from J, the gap between germline ends came to 13 bases. CDR3 length equals 14 residues. This clonotype has just a few counts. Its cognate antigen is unknown. TCR beta VDJ and CDR3 profiles were obtained from a genomic DNA template. TCRdb reanalysed the reads using MiXCR and keeps one entry per CDR3 protein. The sample has about 110,000 distinct CDR3 sequences, about half seen once. Source material: sorted CD4+, CD8+, or CD8+CD57+ T cells (not recorded which) from PBMCs. The chain joins TRBV27 to TRBJ2-3; no clear D. The TCR was taken from a human donor in good health, serving as a control. Here the CDR3 DNA reads TGTGCCAGCAGTTTTGGGCAGGTCTGGGATACGCAGTATTTT. The encoded protein is CASSFGQVWDTQYF.